What follows are 5 T cell receptor beta chains derived from one specimen sequenced in a study of OX40 agonist ivuxolimab in advanced cancers. The method was the immunoSEQ multiplex PCR assay. TCRdb took over this immuneACCESS table, retaining in-frame rearrangements with V and J assigned. Such tables are incomplete; in checked studies, under half of the missing clones stem from an unresolved V gene, and the remainder is unexplained. The sample table records around 72,000 clones; over 70% of these occur just once. The ten largest clones add up to 4.5% to 6% of the sample. The source was CD4+ or CD8+ T cells sorted from blood, collected in a trial of the OX40 agonist ivuxolimab. The receptors derive from an adult with an advanced solid tumor such as melanoma, head and neck, liver or kidney cancer.

The chain recombines TRBV6-6 with TRBJ2-3; 8 nucleotides agree with TRBD1. This CDR3 is built from 16 residues. V lost 4 bases, J lost 4 bases, and 10 bases stayed unmatched. CDR1 and CDR2 from the germline V gene are MNHNY and SVGAGI (reference sequence). CDR3 coding DNA: TGTGCCAGCAGTTCATATCGACAGGGGTCATCAGATACGCAGTATTTT. Translation gives CASSSYRQGSSDTQYF.

The chain couples TRBV11-3 to TRBJ2-5, with 8 nucleotides matching TRBD1. Trimming removed 5 bases from V and 3 bases from J; junction bases left unmatched: 2. Germline CDR1 is SGHNT and CDR2 is YENEEA. The CDR3 has 13 amino acids. The CDR3 nucleotides are TGTGCCAGCAGCCTGGACAGGGAAGAGACCCAGTACTTC. Translated, it gives CASSLDREETQYF.

J is TRBJ2-3 and V is TRBV11-3; D not resolved. Germline CDR1 SGHNT, CDR2 YENEEA. The CDR3 contains 14 residues. Trimming took off 5 bases at V and 0 bases at J, with 9 bases between the two ends. The CDR3 here is CASSRGRSTDTQYF. The CDR3 DNA reads TGTGCCAGCAGCCGTGGACGGAGCACAGATACGCAGTATTTT.

This clone was counted once. The chain has TRBV11-2 and TRBJ1-6; D unclear. The CDR3 is 15 residues long. Trimming left V 5 bases short and J 4 bases short, with 12 bases between. The germline gives CDR1 SGHAT, CDR2 FQNNGV. As DNA, the CDR3 is TGTGCCAGCAGCCAGAACTTTGATTATAATTCACCCCTCCACTTT. Encoded protein: CASSQNFDYNSPLHF.

The chain combines TRBV19 with TRBJ1-1; no reliable D call. V shed 0 bases and J shed 8 bases, with 10 bases lying between them. The length of the CDR3 is 13 residues. Germline loops: CDR1 LNHDA, CDR2 SQIVND (reference sequence). In DNA, the CDR3 is TGTGCCAGTAGTATAGATCCCTCCTCGGAAGCTTTCTTT. This codes for CASSIDPSSEAFF. Full variable domain (missing parts from reference TRBV19 and TRBJ1-1): DGGITQSPKYLFRKEGQNVTLSCEQNLNHDAMYWYRQDPGQGLRLIYYSQIVNDFQKGDIAEGYSVSREKKESFPLTVTSAQKNPTAFYLCASSIDPSSEAFFGQGTRLTVV.